Below, 27 T cell receptor beta chains from the same sample are listed, as sequenced in a study of T cells after yellow fever vaccination. TCRdb reprocessed the 5' RACE reads via MiXCR and lists one record per CDR3 protein. The sample holds approximately 610,000 distinct CDR3 sequences, about 15% seen once. The sample was PBMCs, taken 5 days after the first yellow fever vaccination. The receptors stem from a man younger than 35 who received the YFV17D yellow fever vaccine.

The CDR3 bases are TGCAGTGCGGACAGGGGATCCTACGAGCAGTACTTC. It specifies CSADRGSYEQYF. The chain joins TRBV20-1 to TRBJ2-7; 9 nucleotides line up with TRBD1. The CDR3 has 12 residues. Trimming removed 6 bases from V and 1 base from J; junction bases left unmatched: 1. CDR1 and CDR2 from the germline V gene are DFQATT and SNEGSKA (reference sequence).

The sample holds a few counts of this clonotype. The rearrangement uses TRBV6-2 or TRBV6-3 and TRBJ2-7; 8 nucleotides match TRBD1. The CDR3 totals 15 residues. Germline CDR1 is MNHEY and CDR2 is SVGEGT. V lost 4 bases and J lost 5; bases outside the gene matches: 10. This CDR3 reads CASSSPDRGRDEQYV. The CDR3 DNA follows: TGTGCCAGCAGTTCGCCCGACAGGGGTCGAGACGAGCAGTACGTC.

This clonotype was seen a few times. The V call is TRBV24-1, the J call TRBJ1-5; D is ambiguous. The CDR3 length is 12 residues. Germline V gene data show CDR1 as KGHDR and CDR2 as SFDVKD. V lost 8 bases to trimming and J lost 2 bases, with 6 bases between them. CDR3 residues: CATIGGNQPQHF. CDR3 DNA: TGTGCCACCATTGGGGGCAATCAGCCCCAGCATTTT.

The genes are TRBV18 and TRBJ2-5; D is possibly TRBD2 (7 bases). CDR3 length: 15 residues. The V gene's germline CDR1 is KGHSH and CDR2 LQKENI. With 2 bases removed from V and 6 bases from J, the gap between germline ends came to 16 bases. CDR3 region: CASSPGGGPEKTQYF. CDR3 DNA sequence: TGTGCCAGCTCACCAGGGGGGGGGCCCGAGAAGACCCAGTACTTC. The complete variable domain, with remaining parts taken from reference TRBV18 and TRBJ2-5, reads NAGVMQNPRHLVRRRGQEARLRCSPMKGHSHVYWYRQLPEEGLKFMVYLQKENIIDESGMPKERFSAEFPKEGPSILRIQQVVRGDSAAYFCASSPGGGPEKTQYFGPGTRLLVL.

This clonotype came up many times. The chain combines TRBV6-2 or TRBV6-3 with TRBJ2-3; TRBD2 matches 9 bases. Germline values: CDR1 MNHEY, CDR2 SVGEGT. The junction had 6 bases not matched to a gene; V was cut back by 4 bases and J by 4 bases. CDR3 length equals 15 residues. The CDR3 here is CASSSQRGAPDTQYF. Written as DNA, the CDR3 is TGTGCCAGCAGTTCACAGCGGGGGGCCCCAGATACGCAGTATTTT.

The chain is built from TRBV3-1 and TRBJ2-3, with D unresolved. The CDR3 is 15 residues long. Germline V gives CDR1 LGHDT, CDR2 YNNKEL (reference sequence). The germline V and J ends were trimmed by 0 bases and 7 bases, with 14 bases remaining between them. The CDR3 protein is CASSQDTWALNTQYF. The CDR3 DNA follows: TGTGCCAGCAGCCAAGATACGTGGGCCCTAAATACGCAGTATTTT.

V usage is TRBV11-3 and J usage is TRBJ2-4; D is uncertain. V lost 1 base, J lost 4 bases, and 5 bases lay in between. The CDR3 length is 13 residues. CDR1 and CDR2 from the germline V gene are SGHNT and YENEEA. This chain's CDR3 is CASSLGRKNIQYF. The CDR3 DNA is TGTGCCAGCAGCTTAGGCCGAAAAAACATTCAGTACTTC.

CDR3 DNA: TGTGCCAGCAGTTACGGTAGCAGCTCCTACGAGCAGTACGTC. Protein product: CASSYGSSSYEQYV. V gene TRBV28 combines with J gene TRBJ2-7; D is unclear. The CDR3 is 14 amino acids. CDR1 is MDHEN, CDR2 SYDVKM, per germline. V dropped 4 bases and J dropped 0 bases, with 10 bases sitting between them.

The J gene is TRBJ2-2, the V gene TRBV4-1, with D possibly TRBD1 on 5 matching bases. CDR3 length: 13 residues. In germline, CDR1 is MGHRA, CDR2 YSYEKL. With 2 bases removed from V and 6 bases from J, the gap between germline ends came to 7 bases. DNA of the CDR3: TGCGCCAGCAGCCAACAGGGATCCGGGGAGCTGTTTTTT. Its protein is CASSQQGSGELFF.

The J gene is TRBJ1-1, the V gene TRBV25-1; no definite D call. The germline V and J ends were trimmed by 2 bases and 4 bases, with 5 bases remaining between them. Germline lookup yields CDR1 MGHDK and CDR2 SYGVNS. The CDR3 is 12 amino acids. The CDR3, as DNA: TGTGCCAGCAGTGAAGGCCGCACTGAAGCTTTCTTT. Its translation: CASSEGRTEAFF.

This clonotype was recorded a few times. The gene calls are TRBV7-3 and TRBJ2-5; possibly TRBD1 for D (6 bases). Per the germline V gene, CDR1 is SGHTA and CDR2 is FQGTGA. V shed 5 bases and J shed 1 base, with 17 bases lying between them. The CDR3 runs 16 residues. CDR3: CASSEGQGTSQETQYF. CDR3 sequence (DNA): TGTGCCAGCAGCGAAGGGCAGGGGACCTCCCAAGAGACCCAGTACTTC.

About this clonotype itself: One junction end does not reproduce the germline sequence, and a read error may be involved. The rearrangement uses TRBV5-4 and TRBJ2-6, with 15 bases fitting TRBD2. Germline V CDR1 and CDR2: SGHNT, YYREEE (reference sequence). The CDR3 is 20 amino acids. In DNA, the CDR3 is TGTGCCACCAGCTCAACGGGACTAGCGGGGGGTCCTACTGGGGCCAACGTCCTGACTTTC. Translating it yields CATSSTGLAGGPTGANVLTF.

The chain uses TRBV19 and TRBJ1-2; 7 positions match TRBD1. V shed 0 bases and J 7 bases; nucleotides not matched to a gene: 5. This CDR3 region has 14 residues. Germline assignment: CDR1 LNHDA and CDR2 SQIVND (reference sequence). The CDR3, as DNA: TGTGCCAGTAGTATAGAGACAGGGAGAAGTGGCTACACCTTC. Translated, it gives CASSIETGRSGYTF.

CDR3 DNA sequence: TGTGCCAGCAGCCCCAGGCCAGCCCAGGTCTACAATGAGCAGTTCTTC. This codes for CASSPRPAQVYNEQFF. The chain is built from TRBV5-5 and TRBJ2-1, with D uncertain. The CDR3 is made up of 16 amino acids. CDR1 SGHKS and CDR2 YYEKEE come from the germline V gene (reference sequence). Trimming stripped 4 bases from V and 3 bases from J, with 17 bases between.

The rearrangement joins TRBV5-1 to TRBJ2-7, with 7 bases lining up with TRBD1. This CDR3 has 14 amino acids. Per the germline V gene, CDR1 is SGHRS and CDR2 is YFSETQ. V lost 3 bases and J lost 5; bases outside the gene matches: 8. The chain's CDR3 is CASSSGQGVDEQYF. The CDR3 region has the DNA TGCGCCAGCAGCTCTGGGCAGGGGGTGGACGAGCAGTACTTC.

This clonotype was detected ten times or more. The chain combines TRBV5-1 with TRBJ2-2; D is unresolved. This CDR3 spans 14 amino acids. Germline values: CDR1 SGHRS, CDR2 YFSETQ. The germline V and J ends were trimmed by 8 bases and 3 bases, with 14 bases remaining between them. The chain's CDR3 is CASRPYGDTGELFF. CDR3 bases: TGCGCCAGTCGCCCATATGGTGACACCGGGGAGCTGTTTTTT.

The chain employs TRBV6-5 and TRBJ2-2; TRBD2 agrees at 8 bases. V trimming: 5 bases; J trimming: 7 bases; junction bases outside the gene matches: 3. This CDR3 has 13 residues. Germline V lookup: CDR1 MNHEY, CDR2 SVGAGI. The CDR3 here is CASSTSGGGELFF. For the CDR3, the DNA is TGTGCCAGCAGTACTAGCGGCGGCGGGGAGCTGTTTTTT.

V and J are TRBV9 and TRBJ2-1; 12 bases agree with TRBD2. The V segment lost 0 bases and the J segment 8 bases; nucleotides outside the gene matches: 3. The CDR3 spans 15 residues. Germline lookup yields CDR1 SGDLS and CDR2 YYNGEE. This chain's CDR3 is CASSVDRTSGDEQFF. The CDR3 bases are TGTGCCAGCAGCGTAGACAGGACTAGCGGGGATGAGCAGTTCTTC.

The table lists this clonotype with a few counts. This chain uses TRBV7-9 with TRBJ1-5, with D possibly being TRBD1 (5 bases). The CDR3 runs 14 residues. With 4 bases removed from V and 6 bases from J, the gap between germline ends came to 13 bases. CDR1 and CDR2 (germline): SEHNR, FQNEAQ (reference sequence). The CDR3 nucleotides read TGTGCCAGCAGCTGGGGGTCGGCAGGTCAGCCCCAGCATTTT. The encoded protein is CASSWGSAGQPQHF.

This clonotype was observed a handful of times. CDR3 DNA: TGCGCCAGCAGCTTGTTTGGCCAAACGGAGACCCAGTACTTC. Its protein is CASSLFGQTETQYF. The chain has TRBV5-1 and TRBJ2-5; D gene uncertain. Germline-derived CDR1 and CDR2 are SGHRS and YFSETQ. The CDR3 extends over 14 amino acids. The ends were cut back, 1 base at V and 5 bases at J, with 12 bases in the middle.

In nucleotides, the CDR3 is TGCAGTGCTAAGGGGGGCTGGCGGGGGAGCACAGATACGCAGTATTTT. Translation: CSAKGGWRGSTDTQYF. The rearrangement links TRBV20-1 to TRBJ2-3; the D gene is possibly TRBD2 (7 bases). The V gene's germline CDR1 is DFQATT and CDR2 SNEGSKA (reference sequence). There are 16 residues in the CDR3. V was cut by 4 bases and J by 0 bases, with 17 bases left in between.

This sequence joins TRBV30 and TRBJ2-2, with TRBD1 matching 8 bases. Germline assignment: CDR1 GTSNPN and CDR2 SVGIG (reference sequence). The CDR3 runs to 17 residues. With V trimmed by 4 bases and J by 4 bases, 14 bases remained unmatched. In DNA form, the CDR3 reads TGTGCCTGGACCAAGGGCAGGGGGCGATTGGGCACCGGGGAGCTGTTTTTT. Amino acids: CAWTKGRGRLGTGELFF.

This clonotype was observed many times. The rearrangement uses TRBV5-1 and TRBJ2-2; unclear D gene. The germline gives CDR1 SGHRS, CDR2 YFSETQ. V was pared by 4 bases and J by 0 bases, with 7 bases between. The CDR3 is 14 residues long. CDR3 loop: CASSPGANTGELFF. Here the CDR3 DNA reads TGCGCCAGCAGCCCTGGCGCGAACACCGGGGAGCTGTTTTTT.

In this sample, this clonotype turned up a few times. The V call is TRBV7-9, the J call TRBJ2-7; the match to TRBD1 covers 10 bases. Germline V lookup: CDR1 SEHNR, CDR2 FQNEAQ (reference sequence). The CDR3 consists of 15 residues. The V gene end was trimmed by 5 bases and the J gene end by 4 bases; junction bases not matched to a gene: 8. CDR3 coding DNA: TGTGCCAGCAGCATGAGGGACAGGGGATTTTACGAGCAGTACTTC. This codes for CASSMRDRGFYEQYF.

The table lists this clonotype with a count of one. V and J are TRBV24-1 and TRBJ1-5; no definite D call. This CDR3 has 12 amino acids. V lost 6 bases, J lost 9 bases, and 11 bases lay in between. Germline CDR1 reads KGHDR; CDR2 reads SFDVKD. The CDR3 protein is CATSSRGLPQHF. The DNA of the CDR3 is TGTGCCACCAGTTCGCGTGGTTTGCCCCAGCATTTT.

The V and J genes are TRBV4-1 and TRBJ1-1; D may be TRBD1 (5 bases). Trimming removed 7 bases at V and 5 bases at J, with 17 bases between. CDR3 size: 14 residues. Germline CDR1 MGHRA, CDR2 YSYEKL. In DNA form, the CDR3 reads TGCGCCAGCACGCGGGGGGGAAGTAGGACTGAAGCTTTCTTT. Translating gives CASTRGGSRTEAFF.

This clonotype has more than one count but fewer than ten. The chain carries TRBV11-2 and TRBJ2-1, with D hard to call. V lost 4 bases and J 1 base, leaving 11 bases between the germline ends. Germline V lookup: CDR1 SGHAT, CDR2 FQNNGV. The CDR3 covers 15 residues. The CDR3 spells CASSSPKGSYNEQFF. The CDR3 DNA is TGTGCCAGCAGCTCTCCTAAGGGATCCTACAATGAGCAGTTCTTC.